This is a list of T cell receptor beta chains from one sample in a study of technical replicates of blood from a few donors. Produced via immunoSEQ multiplex PCR; TCRdb's table is partial and in-frame only. Counted here are approximately 85,000 clones, 90% to 95% occurring once; the ten biggest clones make up roughly 0.28%. Sequencing was carried out using T cells isolated from PBMCs. These receptors all come from a human donor in good health. The CDR3 runs from the conserved cysteine through the conserved F or W. Fields, in order: J gene, V gene, D gene, clone size, CDR3 protein, CDR3 DNA. A D gene is named only where the DNA matches it firmly. For some rows the clone size is stated as once, few or many, or as a class when expanded; others skip it.

>TRBJ2-5|TRBV28|-|-
CASSVRNIATGDQETQYF
TGTGCCAGCAGTGTGCGGAATATTGCGACCGGAGATCAAGAGACCCAGTACTTC
>TRBJ1-2|TRBV29-1|TRBD1|-
CSVLPPGQDYGYTF
TGCAGCGTGTTGCCCCCGGGACAGGACTATGGCTACACCTTC
>TRBJ2-1|TRBV21-1|-|-
CASSKRGNEQFF
TGTGCCAGCAGCAAACGAGGAAATGAGCAGTTCTTC
>TRBJ1-1|TRBV21-1|-|-
CASSGQGARTEAFF
TGTGCCAGCAGCGGACAGGGGGCCCGGACTGAAGCTTTCTTT
>TRBJ2-7|TRBV5-6|TRBD2|-
CASSSTGTSHYEQYF
TGTGCCAGCAGCTCTACCGGGACTAGTCACTACGAGCAGTACTTC
>TRBJ1-2|TRBV5-1|TRBD1|-
CASSLGTGEDLVGYTF
TGCGCCAGCAGCTTAGGGACAGGTGAAGACTTAGTCGGCTACACCTTC
>TRBJ2-6|TRBV9|-|-
CASSVTIGGANVLTF
TGTGCCAGCAGCGTAACTATTGGAGGGGCCAACGTCCTGACTTTC
>TRBJ2-7|TRBV27|TRBD1|-
CASSLSGTGHYEQYF
TGTGCCAGCAGTTTATCCGGGACAGGGCACTACGAGCAGTACTTC
>TRBJ2-6|TRBV19|-|once
CASTGKGANVLTF
TGTGCCAGTACAGGGAAGGGGGCCAACGTCCTGACTTTC
>TRBJ2-5|TRBV28|-|-
CASSEAQGQETQYF
TGTGCCAGCAGCGAGGCTCAGGGGCAAGAGACCCAGTACTTC
>TRBJ2-1|TRBV7-7|TRBD2|-
CASGPGTSDYNEQFF
TGTGCCAGCGGGCCCGGGACTAGTGATTACAATGAGCAGTTCTTC
>TRBJ1-1|TRBV4-1|-|-
CASSHKGGANTEAFF
TGCGCCAGCAGCCATAAAGGGGGGGCGAACACTGAAGCTTTCTTT
>TRBJ1-3|TRBV6-5|-|-
CASSYSASSGNTIYF
TGTGCCAGCAGTTACTCGGCCAGCTCTGGAAACACCATATATTTT
>TRBJ2-2|TRBV2|TRBD1|-
CASRAGGNTGELFF
TGTGCCAGCAGAGCAGGGGGGAACACCGGGGAGCTGTTTTTT
>TRBJ1-5|TRBV25-1|-|-
CASSEYTSRSSNQPQHF
TGTGCCAGCAGTGAATATACGTCAAGGAGTAGCAATCAGCCCCAGCATTTT
>TRBJ1-2|TRBV6-5|-|-
CASSPDYGYTF
TGTGCCAGCAGTCCCGACTATGGCTACACCTTC
>TRBJ1-4|TRBV15|-|-
CATSRGILTNEKLFF
TGTGCCACCAGCAGAGGTATACTAACTAATGAAAAACTGTTTTTT
>TRBJ1-1|TRBV27|-|-
CASSWTALNTEAFF
TGTGCCAGCAGTTGGACAGCGCTGAACACTGAAGCTTTCTTT
>TRBJ2-2|TRBV28|TRBD2|-
CASSFGAGVGTGELFF
TGTGCCAGCAGTTTCGGCGCGGGAGTTGGCACCGGGGAGCTGTTTTTT
>TRBJ2-3|TRBV7-9|-|-
CASSLVLVSTDTQYF
TGTGCCAGCAGCTTAGTCCTAGTTAGCACAGATACGCAGTATTTT
>TRBJ2-2|TRBV5-1|TRBD1|-
CASSLGTGNPGELFF
TGCGCCAGCAGCTTGGGGACAGGGAACCCCGGGGAGCTGTTTTTT
>TRBJ2-2|TRBV2|TRBD1|-
CASSGQGRGTGELFF
TGTGCCAGCAGTGGACAGGGCAGGGGCACCGGGGAGCTGTTTTTT
>TRBJ2-5|TRBV5-8|TRBD1|-
CASSSNLGQGKETQYF
TGTGCCAGCAGCTCAAACCTGGGACAGGGCAAAGAGACCCAGTACTTC
>TRBJ1-5|TRBV19|TRBD1|-
CASSNRDRGNQPQHF
TGTGCCAGTAGTAACCGGGACAGAGGAAATCAGCCCCAGCATTTT
>TRBJ1-1|TRBV5-4|TRBD1|few
CASSRDRGRAEAFF
TGTGCCAGCAGCCGGGACAGGGGGCGAGCTGAAGCTTTCTTT
>TRBJ2-5|TRBV6-5|TRBD2|-
CASSVLAGAETQYF
TGTGCCAGCAGCGTACTAGCGGGGGCAGAGACCCAGTACTTC
>TRBJ2-7|TRBV5-6|-|-
CASSLELAYEQYF
TGTGCCAGCAGCTTGGAACTAGCCTACGAGCAGTACTTC
>TRBJ1-1|TRBV7-9|-|-
CASSLVLVNTEAFF
TGTGCCAGCAGCTTAGTTTTAGTAAACACTGAAGCTTTCTTT
>TRBJ2-5|TRBV27|TRBD1|-
CASSFGPGTEETQYF
TGTGCCAGCAGTTTTGGTCCCGGGACAGAAGAGACCCAGTACTTC
>TRBJ1-4|TRBV5-1|-|-
CASSLLSSTNEKLFF
TGCGCCAGCAGCTTGTTATCTTCAACTAATGAAAAACTGTTTTTT
>TRBJ2-3|TRBV21-1|-|-
CASSHTTQIPGLEARSDTQYF
TGTGCCAGCAGCCACACGACTCAAATTCCGGGACTAGAGGCTCGGTCAGATACGCAGTATTTT
>TRBJ2-7|TRBV9|-|once
CASSVSWRSYEQYF
TGTGCCAGCAGCGTTTCCTGGAGATCGTACGAGCAGTACTTC
>TRBJ2-5|TRBV6-5|-|-
CASSYSGGPQETQYF
TGTGCCAGCAGTTACTCGGGGGGACCACAAGAGACCCAGTACTTC
>TRBJ2-7|TRBV15|TRBD2|-
CATSRGGESYEQYF
TGTGCCACCAGCAGGGGGGGGGAGTCCTACGAGCAGTACTTC
>TRBJ2-3|TRBV5-1|TRBD2|-
CASSLGVYGRARSDTQYF
TGCGCCAGCAGCTTGGGGGTTTACGGGAGGGCCAGGTCAGATACGCAGTATTTT
>TRBJ1-2|TRBV9|-|-
CASSEQEYYGYTF
TGTGCCAGCAGCGAACAGGAATACTATGGCTACACCTTC
>TRBJ1-4|TRBV12-5|-|-
CASGHEPGHDEKLFF
TGTGCTAGTGGACACGAACCGGGACATGATGAAAAACTGTTTTTT
>TRBJ2-5|TRBV5-6|-|-
CASSLGPGGIETQYF
TGTGCCAGCAGCTTGGGGCCAGGGGGGATAGAGACCCAGTACTTC
>TRBJ2-1|TRBV19|-|-
CASSIAPTLQAYNEQFF
TGTGCCAGTAGTATAGCCCCGACTCTCCAAGCCTACAATGAGCAGTTCTTC
>TRBJ2-1|TRBV7-9|-|-
CASSLVGGAAYNEQFF
TGTGCCAGCAGCTTAGTTGGGGGCGCTGCCTACAATGAGCAGTTCTTC